This TCR beta chain originates from a study of metastatic and nonmetastatic thyroid tumors. V gave up 2 bases and J gave up 4 bases, with 9 bases separating them. Germline V lookup: CDR1 MNHEY, CDR2 SVGEGT. CDR3 size: 14 residues. About this clone: Its antigen is currently unknown.

Study findings and constraints: Versus benign nodules, malignant thyroid tumors reportedly had significantly higher TCR beta diversity, in blood and tumor.

Per the original data handling: Clinicopathological groups supplied CDR3 differences that were used to build a distant-metastasis classifier for papillary thyroid cancer. TCRdb re-called the PCR reads with MiXCR. These V and J calls originate from TCRdb's pipeline instead of the authors' own analysis. The sample lists over 50,000 clones; 25% to 30% were seen once. Patients had received no treatment of any kind before thyroid surgery. The TCR sequence derives from a female donor with papillary thyroid cancer or a benign thyroid nodule (not recorded which). Some clones in this sample may be carry-over from other donors' samples. Material: blood. V is TRBV6-2 or TRBV6-3 and J is TRBJ2-1, with D uncertain. CDR3 nucleotides: TGTGCCAGCAGTTACGATTCAGATTACAATGAGCAGTTCTTC. Amino acids: CASSYDSDYNEQFF.